This T cell receptor (beta chain) comes out of a study of shared clonotypes between healthy human individuals. Among the donors, all were Caucasian adults who lived in Nashville, Tennessee. Here immunoSEQ multiplex PCR was the method, and the copy in TCRdb shows in-frame clones only, minus some. The sample includes 1.6 million or so clones, roughly 96% of them seen just once. Worth noting for this clone: Its antigen is unknown.

Whole-study findings and limits: Non-shared clonotypes had lower generation probabilities than those shared by all four donors.

Germline CDR1 and CDR2: SGHRS and YFSETQ. J was trimmed by 2 bases and V by 4 bases; bases with no gene match: 7. This CDR3 spans 16 amino acids. The receptor's source is a man aged 25 to 45 in good health. The sample consisted of naive CD4+ T cells sorted from blood. Specified subset: CD45RA+ positively selected. The V gene is TRBV5-1, the J gene TRBJ2-1, with 9 bases identical to TRBD2. CDR3 coding DNA: TGCGCCAGCAGCCTGGGGGCGGGAGGGGCCTACAATGAGCAGTTCTTC. This sequence encodes CASSLGAGGAYNEQFF.